This T cell receptor beta chain was recovered during a study of blood T cell repertoires in COVID-19. Background on the study: Both acute and convalescent COVID-19 samples were obtained from the United States, Italy and Spain. T cells, B-cell-depleted T cells, or PBMCs supplied cDNA or gDNA.

Source study methods: Amplification of reference gene primers was used by the study to estimate nucleated cell counts. Data came from immunoSEQ multiplex PCR; TCRdb stores just in-frame clones and leaves some out. The V and J calls and clone size were taken over from that table, and D and trimming were inferred from the DNA. The sample has more than 400,000 clones, 70% to 90% seen once. The germline CDR1 and CDR2 sequences are LNHDA and SQIVND (reference sequence). The V end lost 8 bases, the J end lost 1 base, and 14 bases lay between the germline ends. CDR3 size: 14 residues. V usage is TRBV19 and J usage is TRBJ1-1, with TRBD1 as a possible D gene (6 bases). Material: peripheral blood. This clonotype was sampled from a human donor in a cohort sampled during active COVID-19. This CDR3 is CASGILQGNTEAFF. For the CDR3, the DNA is TGTGCCAGTGGAATATTACAGGGGAACACTGAAGCTTTCTTT.